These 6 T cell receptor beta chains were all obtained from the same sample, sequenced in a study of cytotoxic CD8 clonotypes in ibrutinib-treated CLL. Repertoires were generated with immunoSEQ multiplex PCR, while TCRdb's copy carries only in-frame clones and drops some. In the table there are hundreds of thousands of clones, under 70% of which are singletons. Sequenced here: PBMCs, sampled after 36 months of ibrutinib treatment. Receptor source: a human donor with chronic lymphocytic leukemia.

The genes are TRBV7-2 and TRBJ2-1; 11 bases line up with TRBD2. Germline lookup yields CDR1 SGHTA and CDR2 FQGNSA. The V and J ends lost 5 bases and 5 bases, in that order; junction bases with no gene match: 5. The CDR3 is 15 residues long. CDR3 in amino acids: CASSPGTSGHNEQFF. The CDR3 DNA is TGTGCCAGCAGCCCCGGGACTAGCGGCCACAATGAGCAGTTCTTC. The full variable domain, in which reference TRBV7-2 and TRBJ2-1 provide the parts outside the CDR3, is GAGVSQSPSNKVTEKGKDVELRCDPISGHTALYWYRQSLGQGLEFLIYFQGNSAPDKSGLPSDRFSAERTGGSVSTLTIQRTQQEDSAVYLCASSPGTSGHNEQFFGPGTRLTVL.

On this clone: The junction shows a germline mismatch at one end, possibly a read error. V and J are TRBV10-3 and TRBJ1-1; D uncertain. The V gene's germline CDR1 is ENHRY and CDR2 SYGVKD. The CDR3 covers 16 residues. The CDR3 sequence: CAISESIGPGNAEAFF. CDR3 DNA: TGTGCCATCAGTGAGAGTATAGGGCCGGGGAACGCTGAAGCTTTCTTT.

The CDR3 loop reads CASSLMPGQETQYF. For the CDR3, the DNA is TGTGCCAGCAGCCTGATGCCGGGGCAAGAGACCCAGTACTTC. J is TRBJ2-5 and V is TRBV7-9; maybe TRBD2 (5 bases). Trimming took off 5 bases at V and 2 bases at J, with 12 bases between the two ends. The germline V gene has CDR1 SEHNR and CDR2 FQNEAQ (reference sequence). The length of the CDR3 is 14 residues. The full variable domain, completed using reference TRBV7-9 and TRBJ2-5, is DTGVSQNPRHKITKRGQNVTFRCDPISEHNRLYWYRQTLGQGPEFLTYFQNEAQLEKSRLLSDRFSAERPKGSFSTLEIQRTEQGDSAMYLCASSLMPGQETQYFGPGTRLLVL.

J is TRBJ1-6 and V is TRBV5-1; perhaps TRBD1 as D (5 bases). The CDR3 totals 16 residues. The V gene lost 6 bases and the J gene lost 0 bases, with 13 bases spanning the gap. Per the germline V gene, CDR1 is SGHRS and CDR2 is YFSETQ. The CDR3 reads CASTPGQSSYNSPLHF. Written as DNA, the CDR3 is TGCGCCAGCACCCCTGGACAAAGCTCCTATAATTCACCCCTCCACTTT.

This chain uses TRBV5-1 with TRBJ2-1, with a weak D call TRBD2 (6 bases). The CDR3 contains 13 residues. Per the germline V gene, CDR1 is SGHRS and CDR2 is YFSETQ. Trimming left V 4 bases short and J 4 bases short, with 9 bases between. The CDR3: CASSGGVYNEQFF. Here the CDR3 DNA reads TGCGCCAGCAGCGGAGGGGTTTACAATGAGCAGTTCTTC.

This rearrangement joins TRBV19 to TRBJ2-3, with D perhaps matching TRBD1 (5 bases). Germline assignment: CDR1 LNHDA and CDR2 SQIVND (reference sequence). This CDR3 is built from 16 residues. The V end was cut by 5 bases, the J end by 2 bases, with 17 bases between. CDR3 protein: CASSLPWTIYTDTQYF. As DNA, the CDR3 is TGTGCCAGTAGTCTCCCCTGGACAATCTACACAGATACGCAGTATTTT.